This TCR beta chain was profiled in a study of cytomegalovirus exposure and HLA in healthy donors. The donors, nominally healthy at sampling, likely had unrecorded immune exposures. This CDR3 has 16 residues. Germline assignment: CDR1 LGHNA and CDR2 YSLEER. V lost 1 base, J lost 2 bases, and 7 bases stayed unmatched. 13 Jbeta primers and 60 Vbeta primers were used for the PCR. Profiling relied on immunoSEQ multiplex PCR, and the TCRdb table lists in-frame clones only, not all of them. The table has 95,000 to 150,000 clones, over 15% seen once. This clone came up a few times. What it binds is unknown. General study points: In a later analysis, V- and J-gene trimming of beta chains associated with a DCLRE1C missense variant, replicated independently. The authors enumerated over 150 TCR beta chains as linked to cytomegalovirus. The majority of TCR sequences were rare, yet some public TCRs appeared in many donors.

This TCR was sampled from a woman aged 18-29 years in good health and CMV-seronegative. The sample consisted of PBMCs. This sequence joins TRBV4-3 and TRBJ1-2, with 7 bases matching TRBD1. CDR3 residues: CASSQGFGQVNYGYTF. DNA for the CDR3: TGCGCCAGCAGCCAAGGCTTCGGACAGGTCAACTATGGCTACACCTTC.